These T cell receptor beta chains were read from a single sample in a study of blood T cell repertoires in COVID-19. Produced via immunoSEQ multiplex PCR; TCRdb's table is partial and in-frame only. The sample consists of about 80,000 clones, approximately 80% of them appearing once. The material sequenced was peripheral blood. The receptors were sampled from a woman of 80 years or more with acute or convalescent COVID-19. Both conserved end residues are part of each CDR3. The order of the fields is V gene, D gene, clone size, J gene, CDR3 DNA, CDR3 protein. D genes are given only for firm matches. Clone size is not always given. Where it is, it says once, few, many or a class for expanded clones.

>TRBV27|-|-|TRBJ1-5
TGTGCCAGCAGGGAGGCCGGAGGCCGGAATCAGCCCCAGCATTTT
CASREAGGRNQPQHF
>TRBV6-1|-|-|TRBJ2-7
TGTGCCAGCAGTGAAAGGGGCAGCCTTTACGAGCAGTACTTC
CASSERGSLYEQYF
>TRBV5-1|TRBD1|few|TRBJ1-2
TGCGCCAGCAGCTTACTCCCGGAGACAGGGCAAGGCTACACCTTC
CASSLLPETGQGYTF
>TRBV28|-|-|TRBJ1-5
TGTGCCAGCAGCAGGCCTCCAGGGGGCAATCAGCCCCAGCATTTT
CASSRPPGGNQPQHF
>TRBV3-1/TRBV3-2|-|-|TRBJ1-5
TGTGCCAGCAGCCAAGATACAGGTATTAGCAATCAGCCCCAGCATTTT
CASSQDTGISNQPQHF
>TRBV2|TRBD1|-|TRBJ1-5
TGTGCCAGCAGTGAACAGGGGGGCAATCAGCCCCAGCATTTT
CASSEQGGNQPQHF
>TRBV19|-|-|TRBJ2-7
TGTGCCAGTAGTATAATGGCGGGGACCTACGAGCAGTACTTC
CASSIMAGTYEQYF
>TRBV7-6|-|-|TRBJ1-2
TGTGCCAGCAGCTTAGGCACCCCGGCGGTCGGTGGCTACACCTTC
CASSLGTPAVGGYTF
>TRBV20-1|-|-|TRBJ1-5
TGCAGTGCCGTGGGGGAGGACCTCCAGCATTTT
CSAVGEDLQHF
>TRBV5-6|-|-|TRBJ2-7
TGTGCCAGCACCCTGCTAGGTTACGAGCAGTACTTC
CASTLLGYEQYF
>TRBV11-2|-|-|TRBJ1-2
TGTGCCAGCAGCTTAGGAGCGGGCGGGGGCTACACCTTC
CASSLGAGGGYTF
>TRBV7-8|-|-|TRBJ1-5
TGTGCCAGCAGCTCCGGGACTCCATATAGCAATCAGCCCCAGCATTTT
CASSSGTPYSNQPQHF
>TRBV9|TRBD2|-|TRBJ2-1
TGTGCCAGCAGCGTAAGGCTAGCGGGGGCCTTTAGGAAGGATGAGCAGTTCTTC
CASSVRLAGAFRKDEQFF
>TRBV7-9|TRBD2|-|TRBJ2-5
TGTGCCAGCAGCTGGGGGGGGGAGACCCAGTACTTC
CASSWGGETQYF
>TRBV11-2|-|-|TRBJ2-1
TGTGCCAGCAGCTACTTGGGGGCAAGGATTTTTGAGCAGTTCTTC
CASSYLGARIFEQFF
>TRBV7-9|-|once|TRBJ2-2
TGTGCCTGTCAGGACAGAAGCACCGGGGAGCTGTTTTTT
CACQDRSTGELFF
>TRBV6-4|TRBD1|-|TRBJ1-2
TGTGCCAGCAGTGCGACAGGGTCGGGGTATGGCTACACCTTC
CASSATGSGYGYTF
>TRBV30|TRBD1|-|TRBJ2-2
TGTGCCTGGAGTGTACAAGGGGGCTCCGGGGAGCTGTTTTTT
CAWSVQGGSGELFF
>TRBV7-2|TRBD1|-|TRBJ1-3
TGTGCCACCGGCGACAGGGGAAAAGGAAACACCATATATTTT
CATGDRGKGNTIYF
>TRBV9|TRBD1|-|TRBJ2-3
TGTGCCAGCAGCGTGACAGGGGGAAGGGATACGCAGTATTTT
CASSVTGGRDTQYF
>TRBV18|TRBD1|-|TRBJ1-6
TGTGCCAGCTCACCAGGACAGGGCTCTACCAATTCACCCCTCCACTTT
CASSPGQGSTNSPLHF
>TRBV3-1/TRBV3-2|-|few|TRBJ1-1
TGTGCCAGCAGCCAAGATCTCGGAGCCCAGGGGAGGAACACTGAAGCTTTCTTT
CASSQDLGAQGRNTEAFF
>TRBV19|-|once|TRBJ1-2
TGTGCCACCCCCCTGGTAGGGGGGGACGGCTACACCTTC
CATPLVGGDGYTF
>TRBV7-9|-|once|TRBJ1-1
TGTGCCAGCAGCTTAACGGTCATGAACACTGAAGCTTTCTTT
CASSLTVMNTEAFF
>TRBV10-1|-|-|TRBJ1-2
TGCGCCAGCAGTGAGGACAGGAACTATGGCTACACCTTC
CASSEDRNYGYTF
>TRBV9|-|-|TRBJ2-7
TGTGCCAGCAGCACACAGGGTACCGGGCACGAGCAGTACTTC
CASSTQGTGHEQYF
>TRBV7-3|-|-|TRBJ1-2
TGTGCCAGCAGCTTAGGGCAGGTCAACTATGGCTACACCTTC
CASSLGQVNYGYTF
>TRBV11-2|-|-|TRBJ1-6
TGTGCCAGCAGCTTACTGACAGCTTATAATTCACCCCTCCACTTT
CASSLLTAYNSPLHF
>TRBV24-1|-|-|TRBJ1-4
TGTGCCACCAGTGATTTGCGGCAGGGGAGTGAAAAACTGTTTTTT
CATSDLRQGSEKLFF
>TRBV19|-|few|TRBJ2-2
TGTGCCAGTAGTATACCTGCAGGGGCCGGGGAGCTGTTTTTT
CASSIPAGAGELFF
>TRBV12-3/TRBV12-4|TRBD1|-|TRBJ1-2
TGTGCCAGTGAGAAGGGGGCGGGCGGCTACACCTTC
CASEKGAGGYTF
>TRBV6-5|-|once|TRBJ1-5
TGTGCCAGCAGCGCTAGTTATAGCAATCAGCCCCAGCATTTT
CASSASYSNQPQHF